The 9 T cell receptor beta chains listed next were all sequenced from one sample in a study of blood T cell repertoires in COVID-19. The method was immunoSEQ multiplex PCR; TCRdb's version includes in-frame clones alone and lacks a portion of them. Of about 200,000 clones in the sample, about 93% were seen once. The sample comprised peripheral blood. These receptors all stem from a man in his fifties or sixties with COVID-19, enrolled during active disease.

The chain links TRBV2 to TRBJ2-7; D is unclear. This CDR3 comprises 11 residues. Germline V gene sequence: CDR1 SNHLY, CDR2 FYNNEI. The V gene lost 6 bases and the J gene lost 3 bases, with 6 bases spanning the gap. In DNA, the CDR3 is TGTGCCAGCAGAACTAACTACGAGCAGTACTTC. This gives the protein CASRTNYEQYF.

This clone was seen only a few times. The chain uses TRBV27 and TRBJ1-1; D is perhaps TRBD1 (6 bases). Per the germline V gene, CDR1 is MNHEY and CDR2 is SMNVEV (reference sequence). This CDR3 region has 15 residues. Trimming left V 5 bases short and J 3 bases short, with 16 bases between. As DNA, the CDR3 is TGTGCCAGCAGTCGAAACAGGGCCCGGGACACTGAAGCTTTCTTT. This sequence encodes CASSRNRARDTEAFF.

This chain uses TRBV20-1 with TRBJ1-1, with a weak D call TRBD1 (6 bases). Trimming stripped 3 bases from V and 2 bases from J, with 19 bases between. This CDR3 is built from 16 residues. Germline lookup yields CDR1 DFQATT and CDR2 SNEGSKA (reference sequence). The DNA of the CDR3 is TGCAGTGCTAGTACCCCCCTGACAGGAGTCAACACTGAAGCTTTCTTT. It translates to CSASTPLTGVNTEAFF.

The chain recombines TRBV5-6 with TRBJ1-2; D remains unclear. The CDR3 spans 12 residues. CDR1 and CDR2 from the germline V gene are SGHDT and YYEEEE. Trimming stripped 2 bases from V and 5 bases from J, with 7 bases between. CDR3 in DNA: TGTGCCAGCAGCTTAAGCGAGTATGGCTACACCTTC. Translation: CASSLSEYGYTF.

J is TRBJ2-2 and V is TRBV27; D perhaps matches TRBD1 (5 bases). Germline CDR1 MNHEY, CDR2 SMNVEV (reference sequence). The V gene lost 5 bases and the J gene lost 1 base, with 14 bases spanning the gap. This CDR3 is built from 16 residues. The CDR3 DNA reads as TGTGCCAGCAGTAAACTTGACAGACAGAACACCGGGGAGCTGTTTTTT. Residues: CASSKLDRQNTGELFF.

This clone came up a few times. This chain joins TRBV3-1 (or the pseudogene TRBV3-2) and TRBJ1-1, with 8 positions matching TRBD1. CDR3 length equals 17 residues. Germline V gene sequence: CDR1 LGHDT, CDR2 YNNKEL (reference sequence). Losses at the gene ends were 1 base for V and 6 bases for J; bases not matched to a gene: 13. The CDR3, as DNA: TGTGCCAGCAGCCAAGGTGCTGGTGGCAGGGGGCTCTCTGAAGCTTTCTTT. This encodes CASSQGAGGRGLSEAFF.

This sequence joins TRBV6-5 and TRBJ1-1; tentatively, D is TRBD1 (5 bases). This CDR3 has 14 amino acids. Trimming took 6 bases from V and 4 from J, leaving 15 bases between them. Germline V gives CDR1 MNHEY, CDR2 SVGAGI. This chain's CDR3 is CASRKQAMGTEAFF. CDR3 sequence (DNA): TGTGCCAGCAGAAAACAGGCGATGGGCACTGAAGCTTTCTTT.

The V gene is TRBV7-4, the J gene TRBJ2-1; TRBD1 matches at 7 bases. Germline assignment: CDR1 SGHVT and CDR2 SQSDAQ. The junction had 4 bases not matched to a gene; V was cut back by 2 bases and J by 3 bases. The CDR3 totals 15 residues. The CDR3 sequence: CASSLYRDSYNEQFF. CDR3 coding DNA: TGTGCCAGCAGCTTATACCGGGACAGCTACAATGAGCAGTTCTTC.

The chain has TRBV7-2 and TRBJ2-1; possibly TRBD2 for D (6 bases). The CDR3 contains 16 residues. Germline assignment: CDR1 SGHTA and CDR2 FQGNSA. V was pared by 6 bases and J by 8 bases, with 23 bases between. The DNA of the CDR3 is TGTGCCAGCAGATCCCAAACGGGACTGGCCGCGGATGAGCAGTTCTTC. It specifies CASRSQTGLAADEQFF.